The subject of this entry is one T cell receptor (beta chain). This specimen comes from a study of blood T cell repertoires in COVID-19. Looked up from germline, CDR1 is SGHRS and CDR2 is YFSETQ. Trimming took 4 bases from V and 3 from J, leaving 14 bases between them. CDR3 length: 14 residues. The method was immunoSEQ multiplex PCR; TCRdb's version includes in-frame clones alone and lacks a portion of them. The table records around 140,000 clones, about 87% of them present only once. J is TRBJ2-7 and V is TRBV5-1; TRBD1 is a possible D gene (5 bases). This TCR derives from a man aged 55 to 69 with active or convalescent COVID-19. Material for sequencing was peripheral blood. The CDR3 reads CASSLQALGYEQYF. The CDR3 region has the DNA TGCGCCAGCAGCCTACAGGCCCTGGGCTACGAGCAGTACTTC. Complete variable domain (other parts from reference TRBV5-1 and TRBJ2-7): KAGVTQTPRYLIKTRGQQVTLSCSPISGHRSVSWYQQTPGQGLQFLFEYFSETQRNKGNFPGRFSGRQFSNSRSEMNVSTLELGDSALYLCASSLQALGYEQYFGPGTRLTVT.